Each of the 16 T cell receptor beta chains below was sequenced from the same sample in a study of blood T cell repertoires in COVID-19. Libraries were prepared by immunoSEQ multiplex PCR; TCRdb keeps only in-frame clonotypes and omits some of them. This sample has some 150,000 clones, with approximately 80% found just once. What was sequenced was peripheral blood. The receptor set was obtained from a woman in her 70s with COVID-19, enrolled during active disease.

This chain connects TRBV19 to TRBJ2-2; TRBD1 aligns across 9 bases. This CDR3 has 16 amino acids. Germline V gives CDR1 LNHDA, CDR2 SQIVND (reference sequence). V lost 4 bases and J lost 6; bases outside the gene matches: 9. The CDR3 loop reads CASSTRDRVVSGELFF. CDR3 bases: TGTGCCAGTAGTACTCGGGACAGGGTTGTGTCCGGGGAGCTGTTTTTT.

J is TRBJ1-1 and V is TRBV4-2; no clear D gene. Germline-derived CDR1 and CDR2 are LGHNA and YNFKEQ. V was pared by 0 bases and J by 4 bases, with 12 bases between. The CDR3 runs 15 residues. CDR3 residues: CASSQESGGVTEAFF. The DNA for the CDR3 is TGTGCCAGCAGCCAAGAATCAGGCGGGGTCACTGAAGCTTTCTTT.

This chain connects TRBV5-1 to TRBJ2-5; 8 bases are shared with TRBD1. The V and J ends lost 4 bases and 1 base, in that order; junction bases with no gene match: 3. The CDR3 contains 14 residues. Germline loops: CDR1 SGHRS, CDR2 YFSETQ. For the CDR3, the DNA is TGCGCCAGCAGCCCAGGGGGCGTCCAAGAGACCCAGTACTTC. Translated, it gives CASSPGGVQETQYF. Using reference TRBV5-1 and TRBJ2-5 for the parts outside the CDR3, the full variable domain is KAGVTQTPRYLIKTRGQQVTLSCSPISGHRSVSWYQQTPGQGLQFLFEYFSETQRNKGNFPGRFSGRQFSNSRSEMNVSTLELGDSALYLCASSPGGVQETQYFGPGTRLLVL.

This chain connects TRBV27 to TRBJ1-3; D is possibly TRBD1 (5 bases). Per the germline V gene, CDR1 is MNHEY and CDR2 is SMNVEV (reference sequence). Deletions cut 5 bases from V and 0 bases from J, with 14 bases between. The CDR3 runs to 16 residues. CDR3 region: CASSTPQVSSGNTIYF. The CDR3 DNA reads TGTGCCAGCAGTACCCCACAGGTCAGCTCTGGAAACACCATATATTTT.

The gene calls are TRBV19 and TRBJ1-3; D not resolved. CDR1 and CDR2 (germline): LNHDA, SQIVND (reference sequence). The CDR3 extends over 13 amino acids. Trimming took off 5 bases at V and 1 base at J, with 6 bases between the two ends. CDR3 region: CASSAGSGNTIYF. The CDR3 DNA follows: TGTGCCAGTAGTGCGGGGTCTGGAAACACCATATATTTT.

This clone was seen once. This sequence joins TRBV18 and TRBJ2-2, with a weak D call TRBD1 (6 bases). The CDR3 is made up of 15 amino acids. The germline gives CDR1 KGHSH, CDR2 LQKENI. The V and J ends lost 2 bases and 5 bases respectively, with 12 bases between them. In nucleotides, the CDR3 is TGTGCCAGCTCACCAGGCAGGGGAAGAACCGGGGAGCTGTTTTTT. It yields the protein CASSPGRGRTGELFF.

This clone was detected a few times. The rearrangement joins TRBV15 to TRBJ1-1; 7 nucleotides match TRBD1. V shed 7 bases and J 0 bases; nucleotides not matched to a gene: 5. The germline CDR1 and CDR2 sequences are LNHNV and YYDKDF (reference sequence). The CDR3 is 14 amino acids. The CDR3 DNA follows: TGTGCCACCAAACCGGGACAGCTGAACACTGAAGCTTTCTTT. Its translation is CATKPGQLNTEAFF.

This chain joins TRBV4-2 and TRBJ2-7, with 15 bases matching TRBD2. The V and J ends lost 4 bases and 5 bases, in that order; junction bases with no gene match: 3. The germline gives CDR1 LGHNA, CDR2 YNFKEQ. The CDR3 is made up of 15 amino acids. The CDR3 DNA reads as TGTGCCAGCAGCCGGGGACTAGCGGGAGGCGACGAGCAGTACTTC. Residues: CASSRGLAGGDEQYF.

This clone was recorded once. The V and J genes are TRBV7-2 and TRBJ2-7, with TRBD1 matching 7 bases. The CDR3 has 14 amino acids. The germline V gene encodes CDR1 SGHTA and CDR2 FQGNSA. After removal of 3 bases from V and 1 base from J, the junction contained 3 bases not matched to a gene. DNA of the CDR3: TGTGCCAGCAGCTTGGACAGGCGGTCCTACGAGCAGTACTTC. Translating it yields CASSLDRRSYEQYF.

The chain is built from TRBV27 and TRBJ1-1; D unresolved. V dropped 3 bases and J dropped 1 base, with 9 bases sitting between them. The CDR3 totals 14 residues. Germline assignment: CDR1 MNHEY and CDR2 SMNVEV (reference sequence). Here the CDR3 reads CASSLSVGNTEAFF. Written as DNA, the CDR3 is TGTGCCAGCAGTTTGTCGGTCGGGAACACTGAAGCTTTCTTT.

The genes are TRBV7-9 and TRBJ2-7; 8 bases match TRBD2. Germline V gene sequence: CDR1 SEHNR, CDR2 FQNEAQ (reference sequence). V was clipped by 1 base and J by 3 bases; unmatched bases: 2. This CDR3 comprises 14 residues. The DNA of the CDR3 is TGTGCCAGCAGCTTAGAGCGGGGGTTCTACGAGCAGTACTTC. This gives the protein CASSLERGFYEQYF.

CDR3 sequence (DNA): TGTGCCAGCAGTGAAGGGTACAGCACTGAAGCTTTCTTT. It codes for CASSEGYSTEAFF. This chain uses TRBV2 with TRBJ1-1, with D hard to call. Trimming took 1 base from V and 4 from J, leaving 7 bases between them. CDR1 and CDR2 (germline): SNHLY, FYNNEI. The CDR3 contains 13 residues.

This chain connects TRBV18 to TRBJ2-2; 12 bases map to TRBD2. Germline V gives CDR1 KGHSH, CDR2 LQKENI. This CDR3 region has 17 residues. V lost 3 bases to trimming and J lost 5 bases; unmatched junction nucleotides: 7. DNA of the CDR3: TGTGCCAGCTCACCCCTGACTAGCGGGAGTGGTACCGGGGAGCTGTTTTTT. Translated, it gives CASSPLTSGSGTGELFF.

This chain uses TRBV7-8 with TRBJ1-2, with D possibly matching TRBD1 (6 bases). CDR1 and CDR2 from the germline V gene are SGHVS and FQNEAQ. Trimming shortened V by 5 bases and J by 4 bases, and 14 bases separated the two germline ends. The CDR3 sequence is 14 residues long. CDR3 nucleotide sequence: TGTGCCAGCAGCCCACAGGGTTTTAGCTATGGCTACACCTTC. It translates to CASSPQGFSYGYTF.

The rearrangement links TRBV30 to TRBJ2-7; TRBD1 matches at 8 bases. Germline CDR1 is GTSNPN and CDR2 is SVGIG (reference sequence). Trimming took 1 base from V and 4 from J; bases not matched to a gene: 6. The CDR3 extends over 14 amino acids. CDR3 region: CAWSGSRQGYEQYF. CDR3 coding DNA: TGTGCCTGGAGTGGGAGTCGACAGGGGTACGAGCAGTACTTC.

This chain links TRBV2 with TRBJ1-1; D not resolved. Germline-derived CDR1 and CDR2 are SNHLY and FYNNEI. V was clipped by 2 bases and J by 6 bases, with 7 bases between them. This CDR3 is 12 amino acids long. This CDR3 reads CASSEMAAEAFF. CDR3 in DNA: TGTGCCAGCAGTGAAATGGCAGCTGAAGCTTTCTTT.